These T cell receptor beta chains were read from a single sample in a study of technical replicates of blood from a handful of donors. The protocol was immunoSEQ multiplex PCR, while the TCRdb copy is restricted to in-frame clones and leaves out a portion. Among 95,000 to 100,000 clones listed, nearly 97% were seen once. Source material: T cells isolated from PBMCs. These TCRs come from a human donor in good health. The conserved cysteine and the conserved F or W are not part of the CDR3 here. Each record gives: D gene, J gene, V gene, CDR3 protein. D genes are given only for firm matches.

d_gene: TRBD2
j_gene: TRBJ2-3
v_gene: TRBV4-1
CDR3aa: ASSPGTSGSTDTQY

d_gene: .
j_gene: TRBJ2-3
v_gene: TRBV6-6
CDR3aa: VSCERGLAYTDTQY

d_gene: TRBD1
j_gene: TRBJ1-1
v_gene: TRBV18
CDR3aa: ASSPDRAFPHTEAF

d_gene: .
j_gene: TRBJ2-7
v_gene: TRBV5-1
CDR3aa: ASSLVMTEQY

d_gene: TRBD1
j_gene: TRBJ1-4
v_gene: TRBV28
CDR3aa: ASKAGTGRANEKLF

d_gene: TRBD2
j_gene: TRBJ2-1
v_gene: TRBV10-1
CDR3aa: ASSEFSGGWNEQF

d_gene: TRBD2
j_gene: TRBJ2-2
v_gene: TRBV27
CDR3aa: ASSPTSGNTGELF

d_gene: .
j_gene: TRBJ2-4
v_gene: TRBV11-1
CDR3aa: ASSLSGHRERNIQY

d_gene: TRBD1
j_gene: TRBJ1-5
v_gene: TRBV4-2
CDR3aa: ASSQVDVTGGRGNQPQH

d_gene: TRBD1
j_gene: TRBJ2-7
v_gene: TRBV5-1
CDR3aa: ASSFRGPYEQY

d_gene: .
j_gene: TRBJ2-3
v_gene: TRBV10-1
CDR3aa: ASSDRQIPDRTDTQY

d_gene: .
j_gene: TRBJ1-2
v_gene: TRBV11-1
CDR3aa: ASSLDGDLGYT

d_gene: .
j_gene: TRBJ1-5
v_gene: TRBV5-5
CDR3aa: ASAGGSNQPQH

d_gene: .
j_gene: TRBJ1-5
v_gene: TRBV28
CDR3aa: ASTIDSQPQH

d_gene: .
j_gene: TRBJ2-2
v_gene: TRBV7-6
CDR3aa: ASSLMDTYTGELF

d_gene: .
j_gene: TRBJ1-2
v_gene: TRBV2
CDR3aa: ASSEAWPRGYT

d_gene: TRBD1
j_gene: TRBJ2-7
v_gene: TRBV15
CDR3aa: ATSRPGQGSYEQY

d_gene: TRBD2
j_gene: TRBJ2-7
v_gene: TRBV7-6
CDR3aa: ASSLRLAGEGWPTPQY

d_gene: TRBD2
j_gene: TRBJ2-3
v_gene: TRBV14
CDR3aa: ASSQDRGVRTDTQY

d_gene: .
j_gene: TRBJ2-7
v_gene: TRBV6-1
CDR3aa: ASSEAGQGTYEQY

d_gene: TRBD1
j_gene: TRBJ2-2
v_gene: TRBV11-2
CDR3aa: ASSPLTGQDTGELF

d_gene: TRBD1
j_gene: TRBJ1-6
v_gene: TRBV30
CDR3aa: ASSDDRGLSPLH

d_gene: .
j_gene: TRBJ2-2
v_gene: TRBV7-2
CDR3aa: ASSLRPGVSPRLSGELF

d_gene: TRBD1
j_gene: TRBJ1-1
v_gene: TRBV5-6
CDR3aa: ASISRGQIAF

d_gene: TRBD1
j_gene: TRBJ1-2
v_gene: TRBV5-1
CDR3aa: ASSPGSDREDGYT

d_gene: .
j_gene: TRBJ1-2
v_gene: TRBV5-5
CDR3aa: ASSSAGGNGYT

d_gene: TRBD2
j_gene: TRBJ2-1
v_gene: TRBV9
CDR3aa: ASSPDSGGWANEQF

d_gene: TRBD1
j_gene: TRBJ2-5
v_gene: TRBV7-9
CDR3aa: ASSLGTGEETQY

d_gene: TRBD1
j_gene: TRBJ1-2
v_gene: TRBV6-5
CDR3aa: ASSEMTGTAYGYT

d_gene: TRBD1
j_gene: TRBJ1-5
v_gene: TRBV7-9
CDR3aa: ASSLGPLSGGGEPQH

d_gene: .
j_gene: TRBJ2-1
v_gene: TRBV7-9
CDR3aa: ASSSTYYNEQF

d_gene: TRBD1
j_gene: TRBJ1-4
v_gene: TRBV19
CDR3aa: ASSIRQGQDEKLF

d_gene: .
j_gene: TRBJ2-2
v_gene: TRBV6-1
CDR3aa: ASKEGGELF

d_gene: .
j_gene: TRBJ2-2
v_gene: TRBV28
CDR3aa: ASSYRDNVGELF

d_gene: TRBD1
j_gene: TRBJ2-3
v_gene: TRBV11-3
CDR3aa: ASSAGPGTGASTDTQY

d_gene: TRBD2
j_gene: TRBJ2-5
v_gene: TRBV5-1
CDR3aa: ASSIQALRTSGGGHRETQY

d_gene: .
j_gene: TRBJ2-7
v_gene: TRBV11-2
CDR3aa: ASSLFGVKEQY

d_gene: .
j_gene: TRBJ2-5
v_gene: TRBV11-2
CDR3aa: ASSFYQETQY

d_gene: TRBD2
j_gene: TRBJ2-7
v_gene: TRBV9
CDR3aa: ASSPPGLAGREQY